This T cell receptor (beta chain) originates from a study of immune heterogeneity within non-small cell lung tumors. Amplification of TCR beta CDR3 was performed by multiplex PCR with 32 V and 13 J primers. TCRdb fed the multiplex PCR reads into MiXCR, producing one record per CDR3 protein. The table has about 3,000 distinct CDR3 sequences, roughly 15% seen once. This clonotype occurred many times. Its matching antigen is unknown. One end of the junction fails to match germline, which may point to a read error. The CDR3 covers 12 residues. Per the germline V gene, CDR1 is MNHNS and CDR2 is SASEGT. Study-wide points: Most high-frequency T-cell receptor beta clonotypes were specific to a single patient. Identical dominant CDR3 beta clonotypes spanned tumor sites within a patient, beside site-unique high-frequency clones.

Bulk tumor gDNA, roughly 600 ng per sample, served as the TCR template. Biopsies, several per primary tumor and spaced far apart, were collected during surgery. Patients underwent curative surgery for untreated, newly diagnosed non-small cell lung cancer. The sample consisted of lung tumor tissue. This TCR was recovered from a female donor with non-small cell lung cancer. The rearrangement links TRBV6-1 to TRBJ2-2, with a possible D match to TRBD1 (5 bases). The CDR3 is CAGRIRGGELFF. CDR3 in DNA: TGTGCCGGCAGGATTAGGGGCGGGGAGCTGTTTTTT.